The rows below give T cell receptor beta chains drawn from one sample of a study of control samples from healthy donors and cancer patients. Method: immunoSEQ multiplex PCR; TCRdb's copy keeps in-frame clones and lacks some. The sample yields tens of thousands of clones, around 95% seen once. Input material: blood. The receptor source for this set is a woman aged 30 to 39 in good health. Each CDR3 is given with its conserved first and last residue. Fields, in order: J gene, V gene, clone size, CDR3 protein. Clone sizes are given selectively: once, few, many, or a class where the clone is expanded.

TRBJ2-7 | TRBV28 | NA | CASSLTGERYEQYF
TRBJ2-1 | TRBV30 | once | CAWSPGLAWYEQFF
TRBJ1-5 | TRBV7-8 | NA | CASSLESQLVQPQHF
TRBJ1-2 | TRBV2 | NA | CASSPAGTGPIYGYTF
TRBJ2-1 | TRBV7-3 | once | CASSITGTGAYNEQFF
TRBJ1-4 | TRBV5-6 | NA | CASSLGQGGEKLFF
TRBJ1-5 | TRBV6-5 | NA | CASSSRFLGDQPQHF
TRBJ2-7 | TRBV28 | once | CASSLAGSNYEQYF
TRBJ1-4 | TRBV19 | NA | CASSSRNEKLFF
TRBJ2-7 | TRBV5-1 | NA | CASRPDEAYEQYF
TRBJ1-4 | TRBV15 | once | CATSGTRREGEKLFF
TRBJ1-5 | TRBV19 | NA | CAARTHNQPQHF
TRBJ1-6 | TRBV3-1/TRBV3-2 | NA | CASSQEKYENSPLHF
TRBJ2-3 | TRBV15 | NA | CATSRVRERTDTQYF
TRBJ2-7 | TRBV19 | NA | CASSSAGTGYEQYF
TRBJ1-2 | TRBV19 | NA | CASSARDSSFPIHGYTF
TRBJ1-1 | TRBV11-2 | once | CASTEGDRIGNTEAFF
TRBJ1-4 | TRBV28 | NA | CASSPTGKGEKLFF
TRBJ2-3 | TRBV28 | NA | CASSSGLSKSTDTQYF
TRBJ2-7 | TRBV3-1/TRBV3-2 | NA | CASSPAGGASSYEQYF
TRBJ1-4 | TRBV3-1/TRBV3-2 | NA | CASSQGPTLRNEKLFF
TRBJ1-2 | TRBV2 | once | CASSGGTGYGYTF
TRBJ2-7 | TRBV4-1 | NA | CASSRLGLAGGPGEQYF
TRBJ1-5 | TRBV27 | medium-sized | CASSPKGGASNQPQHF
TRBJ2-7 | TRBV27 | NA | CASSSGVGTSYEQYF
TRBJ2-3 | TRBV5-4 | NA | CASSFPEPDTDTQYF
TRBJ1-4 | TRBV12-3/TRBV12-4 | NA | CASSFRQGEKLFF
TRBJ1-1 | TRBV6-5 | NA | CASSFGTANTEAFF
TRBJ2-5 | TRBV24-1 | once | CATSDPTGDTQETQYF
TRBJ1-2 | TRBV27 | NA | CASSFSSNYGYTF
TRBJ1-1 | TRBV7-2 | NA | CASSLGRQGKGNTEAFF
TRBJ1-2 | TRBV5-1 | NA | CASSPGDGYGYTF
TRBJ1-1 | TRBV6-5 | NA | CASRGTGDAEAFF
TRBJ1-1 | TRBV6-5 | NA | CASAQASTEAFF
TRBJ2-3 | TRBV2 | NA | CASTGLASTDTQYF
TRBJ2-2 | TRBV7-2 | once | CASSPPGGTITGELFF
TRBJ1-2 | TRBV6-5 | NA | CASSMTPGAGYTF
TRBJ2-2 | TRBV5-6 | NA | CASSPRVGELFF
TRBJ2-2 | TRBV5-1 | NA | CASSPSGSSNTGELFF
TRBJ2-1 | TRBV27 | NA | CASSLYREGHHNEQFF
TRBJ2-3 | TRBV5-4 | NA | CASRVTSGTDTQYF
TRBJ2-7 | TRBV5-5 | NA | CASSPLGASGRSGTYEQYF
TRBJ2-7 | TRBV5-1 | NA | CASSPRTGSYEQYF
TRBJ2-4 | TRBV24-1 | NA | CATRGLAGLAKNIQYF
TRBJ1-2 | TRBV6-1 | few | CASSERANYGYTF
TRBJ1-1 | TRBV2 | once | CASMGPSGTEAFF
TRBJ1-5 | TRBV28 | NA | CASNRDRDNQPQHF
TRBJ1-4 | TRBV5-4 | NA | CASSVGLPATNEKLFF
TRBJ2-7 | TRBV11-1 | NA | CASSSERGRQYF
TRBJ2-2 | TRBV3-1/TRBV3-2 | NA | CASSQDLRGPNTGELFF
TRBJ1-1 | TRBV4-1 | once | CASSQESVGSEAFF
TRBJ1-1 | TRBV12-3/TRBV12-4 | once | CASSFSGNTEAFF
TRBJ1-4 | TRBV15 | NA | CATSRVEDRDEKLFF